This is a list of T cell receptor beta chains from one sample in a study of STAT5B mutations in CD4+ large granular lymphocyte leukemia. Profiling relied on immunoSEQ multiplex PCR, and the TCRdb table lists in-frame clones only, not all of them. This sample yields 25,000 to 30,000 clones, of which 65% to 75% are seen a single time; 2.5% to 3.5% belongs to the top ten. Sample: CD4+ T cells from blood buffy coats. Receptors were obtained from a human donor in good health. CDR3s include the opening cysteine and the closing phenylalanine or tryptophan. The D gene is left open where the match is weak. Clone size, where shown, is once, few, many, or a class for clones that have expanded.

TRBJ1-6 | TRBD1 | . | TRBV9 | CASSPEGASSYNSPLHF | TGTGCCAGCAGCCCCGAGGGGGCGAGCTCCTATAATTCACCCCTCCACTTT
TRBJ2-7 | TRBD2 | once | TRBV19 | CASSQGPSGGTRRYF | TGTGCCAGTAGTCAAGGGCCTAGCGGAGGAACCCGCAGGTACTTC
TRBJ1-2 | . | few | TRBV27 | CASRARSTNYGYTF | TGTGCCAGCAGAGCCCGATCGACCAACTATGGCTACACCTTC
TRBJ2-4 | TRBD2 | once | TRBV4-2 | CASSRGLAGGGVKNIQYF | TGTGCCAGCAGCCGCGGACTAGCGGGAGGTGGAGTCAAAAACATTCAGTACTTC
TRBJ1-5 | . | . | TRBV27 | CASSAASPRGDQPQHF | TGTGCCAGCAGTGCCGCTTCCCCACGGGGAGATCAGCCCCAGCATTTT
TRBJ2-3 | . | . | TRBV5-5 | CASSLVTTSTDTQYF | TGTGCCAGCAGCTTGGTTACAACTAGCACAGATACGCAGTATTTT
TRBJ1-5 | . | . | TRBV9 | CASSPNVGANQPQHF | TGTGCCAGCAGTCCGAATGTGGGGGCAAATCAGCCCCAGCATTTT
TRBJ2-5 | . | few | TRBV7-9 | CASSHSRRGETQYF | TGTGCCAGCAGCCACAGCAGGAGGGGGGAGACCCAGTACTTC
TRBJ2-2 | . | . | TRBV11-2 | CASRRDQNTGELFF | TGTGCCAGCAGAAGGGACCAAAACACCGGGGAGCTGTTTTTT
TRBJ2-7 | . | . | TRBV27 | CAPPRLRGKGSEQYF | TGTGCCCCCCCACGATTAAGAGGGAAAGGCAGCGAGCAGTACTTC
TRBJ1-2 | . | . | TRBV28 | CASSQTGLGGYTF | TGTGCCAGCAGTCAGACAGGCCTTGGGGGCTACACCTTC
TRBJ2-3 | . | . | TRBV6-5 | CASSYRGAFGTDTQYF | TGTGCCAGCAGTTACCGGGGGGCGTTCGGCACAGATACGCAGTATTTT
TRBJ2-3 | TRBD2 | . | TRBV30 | CAWRAGVGTDTQYF | TGTGCCTGGAGAGCGGGAGTCGGCACAGATACGCAGTATTTT
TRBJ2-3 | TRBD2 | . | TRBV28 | CASSSSSGLTDTQYF | TGTGCCAGCAGCTCCTCTAGCGGCCTGACAGATACGCAGTATTTT
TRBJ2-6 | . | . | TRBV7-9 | CASSPNLGDSGANVLTF | TGTGCCAGCAGCCCGAATTTGGGGGACTCTGGGGCCAACGTCCTGACTTTC
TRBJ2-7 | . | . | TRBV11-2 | CASSLGGPYEQYF | TGTGCCAGCAGCTTAGGAGGGCCCTACGAGCAGTACTTC
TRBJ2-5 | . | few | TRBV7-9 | CASSVTKETQYF | TGTGCCAGCAGCGTAACTAAAGAGACCCAGTACTTC
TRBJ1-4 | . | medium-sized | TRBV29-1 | CSVAQGDGKLFF | TGCAGCGTTGCACAGGGAGATGGGAAACTGTTTTTT
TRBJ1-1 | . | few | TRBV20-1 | CSARQNTEAFF | TGCAGTGCTAGACAGAACACTGAAGCTTTCTTT
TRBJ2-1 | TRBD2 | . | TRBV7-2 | CASSLRAGESEQFF | TGTGCCAGCAGCTTAAGAGCGGGAGAGAGTGAGCAGTTCTTC
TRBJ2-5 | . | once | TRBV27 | CASSFGGGRKGKETQYF | TGTGCCAGCAGTTTTGGGGGGGGGCGGAAGGGTAAAGAGACCCAGTACTTC
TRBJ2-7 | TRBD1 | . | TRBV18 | CASSPGQGLAYEQYF | TGTGCCAGCTCACCTGGACAGGGGCTAGCCTACGAGCAGTACTTC
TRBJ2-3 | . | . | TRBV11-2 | CASSVAVTDTQYF | TGTGCCAGCAGCGTAGCGGTCACAGATACGCAGTATTTT
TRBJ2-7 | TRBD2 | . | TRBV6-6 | CATGTTNYEQYF | TGTGCCACCGGGACTACCAACTACGAGCAGTACTTC
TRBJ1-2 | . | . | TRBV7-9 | CASSFSRDGYTF | TGTGCCAGCAGCTTTTCCCGGGACGGCTACACCTTC
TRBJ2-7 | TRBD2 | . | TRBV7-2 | CASSLRLAGVYEQYF | TGTGCCAGCAGCCTACGACTAGCGGGAGTATACGAGCAGTACTTC
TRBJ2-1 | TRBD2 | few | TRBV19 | CASSQTSGKSGSYNEQFF | TGTGCCAGTAGCCAGACTAGCGGGAAATCTGGATCCTACAATGAGCAGTTCTTC
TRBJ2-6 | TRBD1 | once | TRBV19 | CASSMRGRNSGANVLTF | TGTGCCAGTAGTATGAGGGGGCGAAACTCTGGGGCCAACGTCCTGACTTTC
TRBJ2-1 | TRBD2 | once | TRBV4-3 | CASSQGRSSGLNEQFF | TGCGCCAGCAGCCAAGGGAGGTCTAGCGGGCTCAATGAGCAGTTCTTC
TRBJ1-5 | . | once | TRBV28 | CASSSSWTASNQPQHF | TGTGCCAGCAGTTCCTCCTGGACGGCTAGCAATCAGCCCCAGCATTTT